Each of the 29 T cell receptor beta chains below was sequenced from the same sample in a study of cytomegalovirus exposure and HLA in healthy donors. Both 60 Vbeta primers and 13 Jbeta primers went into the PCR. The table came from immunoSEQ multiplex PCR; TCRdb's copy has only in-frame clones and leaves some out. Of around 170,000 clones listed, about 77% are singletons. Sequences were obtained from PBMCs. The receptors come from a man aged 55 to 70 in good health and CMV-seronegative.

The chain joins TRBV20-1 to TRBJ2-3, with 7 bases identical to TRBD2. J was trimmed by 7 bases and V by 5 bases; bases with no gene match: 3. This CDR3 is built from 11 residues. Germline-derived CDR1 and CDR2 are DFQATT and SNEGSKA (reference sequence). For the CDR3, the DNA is TGCAGTGCTGTGACTAGCTATACGCAGTATTTT. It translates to CSAVTSYTQYF.

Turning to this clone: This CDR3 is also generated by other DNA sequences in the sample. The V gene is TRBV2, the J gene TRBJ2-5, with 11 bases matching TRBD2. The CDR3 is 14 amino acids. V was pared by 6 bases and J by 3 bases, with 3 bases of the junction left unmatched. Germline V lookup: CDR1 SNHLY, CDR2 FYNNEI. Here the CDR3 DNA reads TGTGCCAGCAGCGAGGGACTAGCGGAAGAGACCCAGTACTTC. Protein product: CASSEGLAEETQYF.

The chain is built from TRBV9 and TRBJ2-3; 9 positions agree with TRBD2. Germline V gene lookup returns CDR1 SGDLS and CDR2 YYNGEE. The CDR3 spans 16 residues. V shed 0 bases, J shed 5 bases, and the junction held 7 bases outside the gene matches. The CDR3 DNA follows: TGTGCCAGCAGCGTAGAGGAGCGGGGGGTGAGAGATACGCAGTATTTT. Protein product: CASSVEERGVRDTQYF. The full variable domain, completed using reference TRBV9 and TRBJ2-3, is DSGVTQTPKHLITATGQRVTLRCSPRSGDLSVYWYQQSLDQGLQFLIQYYNGEERAKGNILERFSAQQFPDLHSELNLSSLELGDSALYFCASSVEERGVRDTQYFGPGTRLTVL.

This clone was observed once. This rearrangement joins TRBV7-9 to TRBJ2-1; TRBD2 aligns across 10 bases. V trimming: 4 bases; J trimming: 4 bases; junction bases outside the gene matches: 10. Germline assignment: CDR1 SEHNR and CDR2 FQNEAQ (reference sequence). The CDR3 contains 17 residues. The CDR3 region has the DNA TGTGCCAGCAGCTCAGGCTCACTAGCGGGAATTTACAATGAGCAGTTCTTC. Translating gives CASSSGSLAGIYNEQFF. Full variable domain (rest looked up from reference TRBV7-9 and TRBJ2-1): DTGVSQNPRHKITKRGQNVTFRCDPISEHNRLYWYRQTLGQGPEFLTYFQNEAQLEKSRLLSDRFSAERPKGSFSTLEIQRTEQGDSAMYLCASSSGSLAGIYNEQFFGPGTRLTVL.

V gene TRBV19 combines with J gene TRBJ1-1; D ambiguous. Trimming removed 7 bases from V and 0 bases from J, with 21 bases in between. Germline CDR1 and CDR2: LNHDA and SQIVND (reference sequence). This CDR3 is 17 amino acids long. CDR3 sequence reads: CASTIRGGNLMNTEAFF. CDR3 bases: TGTGCCAGTACCATACGGGGTGGGAATCTAATGAACACTGAAGCTTTCTTT.

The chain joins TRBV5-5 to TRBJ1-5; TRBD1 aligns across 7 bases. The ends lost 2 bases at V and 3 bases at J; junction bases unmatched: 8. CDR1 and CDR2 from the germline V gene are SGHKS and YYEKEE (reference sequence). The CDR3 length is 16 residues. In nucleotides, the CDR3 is TGTGCCAGCAGCTTAGGGGACAGACCTTTCAATCAGCCCCAGCATTTT. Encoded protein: CASSLGDRPFNQPQHF.

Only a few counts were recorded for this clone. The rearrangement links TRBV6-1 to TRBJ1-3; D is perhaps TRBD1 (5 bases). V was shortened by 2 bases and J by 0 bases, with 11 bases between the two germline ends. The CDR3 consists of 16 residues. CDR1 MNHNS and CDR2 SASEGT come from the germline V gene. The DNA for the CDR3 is TGTGCCAGCAGTGAATCTCTAGGGGCCTCTGGAAACACCATATATTTT. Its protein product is CASSESLGASGNTIYF.

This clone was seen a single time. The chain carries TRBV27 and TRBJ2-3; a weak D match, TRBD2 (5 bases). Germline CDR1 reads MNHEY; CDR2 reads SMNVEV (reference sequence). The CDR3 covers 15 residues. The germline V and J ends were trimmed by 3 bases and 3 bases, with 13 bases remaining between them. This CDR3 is CASSLLGERTDTQYF. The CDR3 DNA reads TGTGCCAGCAGTTTGCTCGGGGAGAGAACAGATACGCAGTATTTT.

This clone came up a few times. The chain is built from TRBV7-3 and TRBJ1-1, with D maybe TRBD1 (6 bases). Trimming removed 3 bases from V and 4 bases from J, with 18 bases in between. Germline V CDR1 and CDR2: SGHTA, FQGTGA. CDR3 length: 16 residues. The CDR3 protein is CASSFGGPGSGTEAFF. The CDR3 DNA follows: TGTGCCAGCAGCTTCGGGGGGCCTGGGTCGGGCACTGAAGCTTTCTTT.

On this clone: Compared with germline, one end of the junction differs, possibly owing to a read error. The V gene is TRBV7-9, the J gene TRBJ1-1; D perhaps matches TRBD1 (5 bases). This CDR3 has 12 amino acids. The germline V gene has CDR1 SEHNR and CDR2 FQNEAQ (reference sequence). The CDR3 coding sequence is TGTTCCAGCAGCCGCGGGGGCACTGAAGCTTTCTTT. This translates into CSSSRGGTEAFF.

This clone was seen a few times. In nucleotides, the CDR3 is TGTGCCAGCAGTGATCCCCAGACAGGGCTCATCACTGAAGCTTTCTTT. Its protein is CASSDPQTGLITEAFF. The chain employs TRBV25-1 and TRBJ1-1; 7 bases are a match to TRBD1. The CDR3 extends over 16 amino acids. The V segment lost 3 bases and the J segment 4 bases; nucleotides outside the gene matches: 11. Germline-derived CDR1 and CDR2 are MGHDK and SYGVNS.

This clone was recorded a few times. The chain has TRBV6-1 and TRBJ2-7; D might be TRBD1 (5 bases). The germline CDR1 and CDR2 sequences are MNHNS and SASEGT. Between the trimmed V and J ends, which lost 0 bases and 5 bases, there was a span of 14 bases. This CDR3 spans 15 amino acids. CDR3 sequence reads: CASSEARTIVHEQYF. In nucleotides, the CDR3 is TGTGCCAGCAGTGAAGCCCGGACAATTGTCCACGAGCAGTACTTC.

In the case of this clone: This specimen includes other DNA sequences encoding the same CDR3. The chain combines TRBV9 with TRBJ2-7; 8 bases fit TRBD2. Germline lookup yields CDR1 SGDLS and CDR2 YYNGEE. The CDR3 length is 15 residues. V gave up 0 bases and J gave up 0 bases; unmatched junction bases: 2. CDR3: CASSVGTSGSYEQYF. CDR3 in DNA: TGTGCCAGCAGCGTAGGAACTAGCGGCTCCTACGAGCAGTACTTC.

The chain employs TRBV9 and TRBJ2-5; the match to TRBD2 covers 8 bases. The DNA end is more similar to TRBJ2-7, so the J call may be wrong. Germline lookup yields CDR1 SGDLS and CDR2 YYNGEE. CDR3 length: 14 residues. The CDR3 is CASSVTSGTYEQYF. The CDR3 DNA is TGTGCCAGCAGCGTAACTAGCGGAACCTACGAGCAGTACTTC.

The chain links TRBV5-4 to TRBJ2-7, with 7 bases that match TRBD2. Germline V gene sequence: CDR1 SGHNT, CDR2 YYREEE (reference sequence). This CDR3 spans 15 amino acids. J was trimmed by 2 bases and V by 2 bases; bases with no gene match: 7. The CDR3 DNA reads TGTGCCAGCAGCTTTAGGCGGGGAGGGGCCTACGAGCAGTACTTC. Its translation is CASSFRRGGAYEQYF.

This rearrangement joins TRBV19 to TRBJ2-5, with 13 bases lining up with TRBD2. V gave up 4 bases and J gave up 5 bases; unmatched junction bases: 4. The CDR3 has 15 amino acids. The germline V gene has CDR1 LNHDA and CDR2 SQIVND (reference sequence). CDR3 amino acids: CASSTGTSGAETQYF. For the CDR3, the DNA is TGTGCCAGTAGTACCGGGACTAGCGGGGCTGAGACCCAGTACTTC.

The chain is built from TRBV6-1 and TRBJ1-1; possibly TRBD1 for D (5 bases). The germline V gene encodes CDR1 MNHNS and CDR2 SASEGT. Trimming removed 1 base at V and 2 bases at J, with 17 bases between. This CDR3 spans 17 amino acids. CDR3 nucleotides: TGTGCCAGCAGTGAAGATCTCGCAGGGCTCCTAAACACTGAAGCTTTCTTT. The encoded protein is CASSEDLAGLLNTEAFF.

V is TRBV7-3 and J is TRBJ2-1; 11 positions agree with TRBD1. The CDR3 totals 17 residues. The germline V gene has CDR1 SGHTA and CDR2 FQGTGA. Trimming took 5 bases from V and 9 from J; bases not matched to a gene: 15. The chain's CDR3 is CASSPRSVGTGGGEQFF. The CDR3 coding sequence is TGTGCCAGCAGCCCAAGGTCCGTCGGGACAGGGGGTGGTGAGCAGTTCTTC.

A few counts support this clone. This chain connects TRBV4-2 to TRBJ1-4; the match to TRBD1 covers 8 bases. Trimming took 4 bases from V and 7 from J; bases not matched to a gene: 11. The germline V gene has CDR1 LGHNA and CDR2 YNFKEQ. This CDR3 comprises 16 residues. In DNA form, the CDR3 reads TGTGCCAGCAGCCCCGGCGTTGAGACAGGGGTTGAAAAACTGTTTTTT. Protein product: CASSPGVETGVEKLFF.

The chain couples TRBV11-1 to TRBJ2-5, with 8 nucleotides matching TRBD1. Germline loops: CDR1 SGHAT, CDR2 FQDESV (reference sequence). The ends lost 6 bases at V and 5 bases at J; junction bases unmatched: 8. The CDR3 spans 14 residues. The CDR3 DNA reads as TGTGCCAGCAGTTTTGGACAGGGTCGGGAGACCCAGTACTTC. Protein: CASSFGQGRETQYF.

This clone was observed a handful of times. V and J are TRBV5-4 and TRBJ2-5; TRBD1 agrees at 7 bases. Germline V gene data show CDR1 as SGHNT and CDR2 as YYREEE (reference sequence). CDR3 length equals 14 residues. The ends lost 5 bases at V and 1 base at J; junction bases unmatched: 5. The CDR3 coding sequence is TGTGCCAGCAGTCCGGGACAGAGCCAAGAGACCCAGTACTTC. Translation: CASSPGQSQETQYF. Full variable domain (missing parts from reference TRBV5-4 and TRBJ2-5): ETGVTQSPTHLIKTRGQQVTLRCSSQSGHNTVSWYQQALGQGPQFIFQYYREEENGRGNFPPRFSGLQFPNYSSELNVNALELDDSALYLCASSPGQSQETQYFGPGTRLLVL.

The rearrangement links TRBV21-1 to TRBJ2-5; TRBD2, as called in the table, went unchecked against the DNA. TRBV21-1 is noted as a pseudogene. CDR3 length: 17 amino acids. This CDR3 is CASSKKATEPPGETQYF. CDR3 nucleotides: TGTGCCAGCAGCAAAAAAGCGACGGAACCCCCCGGGGAGACCCAGTACTTC.

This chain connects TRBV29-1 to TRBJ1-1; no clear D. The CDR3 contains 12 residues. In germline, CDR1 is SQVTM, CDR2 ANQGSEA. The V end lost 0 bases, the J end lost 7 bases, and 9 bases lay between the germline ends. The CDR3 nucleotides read TGCAGCGTTGAAGAGGGAGGGTTTGAAGCTTTCTTT. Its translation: CSVEEGGFEAFF.

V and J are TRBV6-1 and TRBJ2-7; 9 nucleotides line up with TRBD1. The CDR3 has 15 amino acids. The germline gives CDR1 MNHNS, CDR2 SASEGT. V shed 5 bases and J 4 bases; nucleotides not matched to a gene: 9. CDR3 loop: CASSFRDRDPYEQYF. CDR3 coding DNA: TGTGCCAGCAGTTTCCGGGACAGGGACCCTTACGAGCAGTACTTC.

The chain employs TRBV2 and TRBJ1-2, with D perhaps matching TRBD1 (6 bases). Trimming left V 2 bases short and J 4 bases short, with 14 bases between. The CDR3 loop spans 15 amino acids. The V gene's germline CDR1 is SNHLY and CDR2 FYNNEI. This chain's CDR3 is CASSEQGIRSYGYTF. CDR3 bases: TGTGCCAGCAGTGAACAGGGGATTCGGAGCTATGGCTACACCTTC.

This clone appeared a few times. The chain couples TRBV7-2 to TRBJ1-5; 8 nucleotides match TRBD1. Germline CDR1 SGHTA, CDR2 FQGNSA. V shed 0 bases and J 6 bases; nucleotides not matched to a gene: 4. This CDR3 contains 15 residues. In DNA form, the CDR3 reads TGTGCCAGCAGCTTAGCGCAGGGGGCTGGTCAGCCCCAGCATTTT. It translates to CASSLAQGAGQPQHF.

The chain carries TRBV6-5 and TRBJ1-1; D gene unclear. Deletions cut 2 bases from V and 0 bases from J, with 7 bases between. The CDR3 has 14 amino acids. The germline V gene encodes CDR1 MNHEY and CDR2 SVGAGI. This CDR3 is CASSYTYMNTEAFF. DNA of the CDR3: TGTGCCAGCAGTTACACGTACATGAACACTGAAGCTTTCTTT.

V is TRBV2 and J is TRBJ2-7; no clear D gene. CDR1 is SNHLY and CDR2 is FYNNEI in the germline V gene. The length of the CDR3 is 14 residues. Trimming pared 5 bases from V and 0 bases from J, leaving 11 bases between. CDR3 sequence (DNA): TGTGCCAGCAGTCCCTTTGTGAGCTCCTACGAGCAGTACTTC. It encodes CASSPFVSSYEQYF.

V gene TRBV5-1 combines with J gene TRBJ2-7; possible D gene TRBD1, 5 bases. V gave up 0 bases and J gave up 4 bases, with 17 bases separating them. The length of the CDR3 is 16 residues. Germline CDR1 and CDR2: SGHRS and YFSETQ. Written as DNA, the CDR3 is TGCGCCAGCAGCTTGGATACAACTGACAGCCTATACGAGCAGTACTTC. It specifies CASSLDTTDSLYEQYF.